This entry concerns a single TCR beta chain. Antigen unknown. Germline loops: CDR1 SGHTA, CDR2 FQGNSA. V lost 6 bases and J lost 2; bases outside the gene matches: 3. This CDR3 has 15 amino acids. The data were obtained in a study of Tregs in tolerant kidney transplant recipients. Unstimulated Tregs (CD4+CD25+CD127-) and CD4+CD25- non-Tregs were sorted from PBMCs. General study results and limits: Tregs expanded with activated donor B cells seemed most donor-specific. Nucleotide sequences could not be compared across some patients' samples due to primer changes. Few patients were studied, so findings need validation in larger groups.

Measured with immunoSEQ multiplex PCR; TCRdb has only the in-frame clones, and not every one. Of over 50,000 clones in the sample, around 85% were seen once. This TCR was sampled from a human donor who received a combined kidney and bone marrow transplant. This sequence joins TRBV7-2 and TRBJ2-1; 11 nucleotides line up with TRBD2. Sequenced here: Tregs from blood, sampled before the transplant. For the CDR3, the DNA is TGTGCCAGCAGAGAGACTAGCGGGACCTACAATGAGCAGTTCTTC. Protein sequence: CASRETSGTYNEQFF.